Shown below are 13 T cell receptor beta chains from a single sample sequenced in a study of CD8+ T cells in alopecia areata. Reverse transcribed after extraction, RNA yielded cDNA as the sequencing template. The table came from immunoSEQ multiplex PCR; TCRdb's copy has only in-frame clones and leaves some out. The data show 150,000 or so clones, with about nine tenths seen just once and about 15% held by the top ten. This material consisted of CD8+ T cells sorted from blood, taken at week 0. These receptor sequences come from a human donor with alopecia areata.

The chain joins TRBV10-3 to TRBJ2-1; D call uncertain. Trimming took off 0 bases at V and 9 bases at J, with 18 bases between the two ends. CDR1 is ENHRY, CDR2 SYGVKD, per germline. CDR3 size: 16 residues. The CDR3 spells CAISESNRLEWSEQFF. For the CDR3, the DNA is TGTGCCATCAGTGAGTCGAATCGGCTAGAATGGAGTGAGCAGTTCTTC.

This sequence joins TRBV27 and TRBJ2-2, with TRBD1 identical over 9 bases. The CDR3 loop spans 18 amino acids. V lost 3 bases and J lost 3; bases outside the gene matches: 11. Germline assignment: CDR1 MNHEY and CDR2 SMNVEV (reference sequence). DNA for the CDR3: TGTGCCAGCAGTTTCTTTATACAGGGGGCAGGCGACACCGGGGAGCTGTTTTTT. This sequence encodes CASSFFIQGAGDTGELFF.

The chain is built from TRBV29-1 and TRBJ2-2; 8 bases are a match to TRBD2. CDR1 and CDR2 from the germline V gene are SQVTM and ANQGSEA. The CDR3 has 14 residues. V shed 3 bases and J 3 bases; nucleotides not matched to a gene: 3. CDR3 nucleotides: TGCAGCGTTGACCCGGGGGGGGACACCGGGGAGCTGTTTTTT. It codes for CSVDPGGDTGELFF.

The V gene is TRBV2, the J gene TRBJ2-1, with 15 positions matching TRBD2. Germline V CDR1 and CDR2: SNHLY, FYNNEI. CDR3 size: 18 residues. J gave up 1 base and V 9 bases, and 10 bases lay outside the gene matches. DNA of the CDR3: TGTGCCAGGAGCCCGGGACTAGCGGGAGGCACGTCCTACAATGAGCAGTTCTTC. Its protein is CARSPGLAGGTSYNEQFF.

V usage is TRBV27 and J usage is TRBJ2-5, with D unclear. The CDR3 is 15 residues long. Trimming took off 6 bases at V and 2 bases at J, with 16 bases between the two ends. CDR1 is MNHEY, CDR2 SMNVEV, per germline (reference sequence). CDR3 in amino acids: CASSRVTPMQETQYF. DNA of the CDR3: TGTGCCAGCAGCCGTGTGACGCCAATGCAAGAGACCCAGTACTTC.

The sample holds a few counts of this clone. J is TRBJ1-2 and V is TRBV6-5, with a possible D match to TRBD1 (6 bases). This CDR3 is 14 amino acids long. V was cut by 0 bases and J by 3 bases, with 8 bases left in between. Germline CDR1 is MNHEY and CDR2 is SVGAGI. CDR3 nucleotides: TGTGCCAGCAGTTACTCGGCAGGGGACTATGGCTACACCTTC. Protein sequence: CASSYSAGDYGYTF.

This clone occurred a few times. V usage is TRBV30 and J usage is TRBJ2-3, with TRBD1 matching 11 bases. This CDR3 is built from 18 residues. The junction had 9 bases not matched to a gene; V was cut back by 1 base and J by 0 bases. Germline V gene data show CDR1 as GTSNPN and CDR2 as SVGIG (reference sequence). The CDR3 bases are TGTGCCTGGAGTGACTCCTCAGGGACAGGGGGTAGCACAGATACGCAGTATTTT. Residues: CAWSDSSGTGGSTDTQYF.

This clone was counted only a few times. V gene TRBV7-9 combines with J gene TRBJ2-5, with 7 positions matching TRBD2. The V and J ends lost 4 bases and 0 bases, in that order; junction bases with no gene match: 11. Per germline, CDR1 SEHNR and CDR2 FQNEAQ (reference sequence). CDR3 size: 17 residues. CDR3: CASSSFLGGTDQETQYF. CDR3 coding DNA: TGTGCCAGCAGCTCTTTTCTGGGGGGGACGGACCAAGAGACCCAGTACTTC.

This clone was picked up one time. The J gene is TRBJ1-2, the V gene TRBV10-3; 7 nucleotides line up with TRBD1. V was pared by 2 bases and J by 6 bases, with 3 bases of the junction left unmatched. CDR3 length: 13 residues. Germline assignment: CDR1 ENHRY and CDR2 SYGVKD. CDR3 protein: CAISEGGGNGYTF. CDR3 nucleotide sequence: TGTGCCATCAGTGAGGGAGGGGGCAATGGCTACACCTTC.

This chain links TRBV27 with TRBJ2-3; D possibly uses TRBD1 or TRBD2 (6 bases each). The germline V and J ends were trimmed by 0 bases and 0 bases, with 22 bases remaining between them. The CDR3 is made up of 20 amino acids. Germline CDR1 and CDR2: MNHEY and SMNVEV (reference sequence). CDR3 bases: TGTGCCAGCAGTTTATCTCCCATTAGAGGGGGGTCCCTTAGCACAGATACGCAGTATTTT. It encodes CASSLSPIRGGSLSTDTQYF.

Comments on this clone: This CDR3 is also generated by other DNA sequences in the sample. CDR3 protein: CASSWNQGSEQYF. CDR3 DNA: TGTGCCAGCAGCTGGAACCAGGGGAGTGAGCAGTACTTC. The genes are TRBV5-6 and TRBJ2-7; TRBD1 is a possible D gene (6 bases). The length of the CDR3 is 13 residues. V dropped 3 bases and J dropped 7 bases, with 14 bases sitting between them. In germline, CDR1 is SGHDT, CDR2 YYEEEE.

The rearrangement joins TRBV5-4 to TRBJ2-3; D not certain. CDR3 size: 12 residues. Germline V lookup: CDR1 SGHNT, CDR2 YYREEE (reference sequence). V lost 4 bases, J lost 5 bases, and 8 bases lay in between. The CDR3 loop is CASSPPGDTQYF. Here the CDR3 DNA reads TGTGCCAGCAGCCCACCAGGAGATACGCAGTATTTT.

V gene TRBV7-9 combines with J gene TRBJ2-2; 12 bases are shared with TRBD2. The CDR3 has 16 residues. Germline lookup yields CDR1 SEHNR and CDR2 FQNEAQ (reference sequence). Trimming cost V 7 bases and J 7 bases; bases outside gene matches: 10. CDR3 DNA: TGTGCCAGCATCCCCCCAGCTAGCGGGAGGGACGGGGAGCTGTTTTTT. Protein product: CASIPPASGRDGELFF.